One and the same sample provided the 29 T cell receptor beta chains below, sequenced in a study of shared clonotypes between healthy human individuals. Naive CD8 isolation took CD45RO-negative cells positively selected for CCR7 and excluded terminally differentiated effector memory CD45RA+ cells. Profiling relied on immunoSEQ multiplex PCR, and the TCRdb table lists in-frame clones only, not all of them. In the table there are roughly 590,000 clones, about 95% of which are singletons. Sequencing used naive CD8+ T cells sorted from blood. Receptor source: a woman aged 25 to 45 in good health.

V gene TRBV27 combines with J gene TRBJ2-1; TRBD2 matches 8 bases. J lost 0 bases, V lost 2 bases, and 6 bases had no gene match. Germline CDR1 reads MNHEY; CDR2 reads SMNVEV (reference sequence). The CDR3 loop spans 17 amino acids. CDR3 DNA: TGTGCCAGCAGTTTAGGACTAGCCGTACTCTCCTACAATGAGCAGTTCTTC. Amino acids: CASSLGLAVLSYNEQFF.

Worth noting for this clone: The sample has other DNA sequences that encode this CDR3 too. The chain joins TRBV19 to TRBJ2-7, with 12 positions matching TRBD1. V shed 6 bases and J 7 bases; nucleotides not matched to a gene: 7. This CDR3 spans 14 amino acids. Germline CDR1 is LNHDA and CDR2 is SQIVND (reference sequence). CDR3 nucleotides: TGTGCCAGTAGCCCGGGACAGGGGGCTGGAGAGCAGTACTTC. It is translated as CASSPGQGAGEQYF.

This rearrangement joins TRBV5-1 to TRBJ1-4, with 8 bases that match TRBD1. The J segment lost 8 bases and the V segment lost 3 bases, leaving 6 bases of the junction unmatched. CDR1 and CDR2 (germline): SGHRS, YFSETQ. This CDR3 contains 14 residues. CDR3 protein: CASSSTGVKEKLFF. As DNA, the CDR3 is TGCGCCAGCAGCTCGACAGGGGTGAAGGAAAAACTGTTTTTT.

The CDR3 protein is CASSLRDSYSNQPQHF. CDR3 sequence (DNA): TGTGCCAGTAGTCTCCGGGACAGCTATAGCAATCAGCCCCAGCATTTT. V usage is TRBV19 and J usage is TRBJ1-5, with 7 bases that match TRBD1. V dropped 5 bases and J dropped 0; count of bases not matched to a gene: 7. Germline V lookup: CDR1 LNHDA, CDR2 SQIVND (reference sequence). This CDR3 comprises 16 residues.

The CDR3 DNA is TGCAGCCTCCGGGACAGAAACTACGAGCAGTACTTC. Translation: CSLRDRNYEQYF. The chain uses TRBV29-1 and TRBJ2-7, with 7 bases fitting TRBD1. Germline loops: CDR1 SQVTM, CDR2 ANQGSEA. This CDR3 is built from 12 residues. After removal of 8 bases from V and 3 bases from J, the junction contained 7 bases not matched to a gene.

V usage is TRBV5-6 and J usage is TRBJ2-7; no clear D. Germline assignment: CDR1 SGHDT and CDR2 YYEEEE. V was trimmed by 1 base and J by 0 bases, leaving 8 bases between them. The CDR3 totals 14 residues. The CDR3 DNA reads TGTGCCAGCAGCTTGTCGTTTCGCTCCTACGAGCAGTACTTC. It encodes CASSLSFRSYEQYF.

The chain recombines TRBV9 with TRBJ2-7; perhaps TRBD1 as D (6 bases). The V end was cut by 3 bases, the J end by 0 bases, with 10 bases between. The CDR3 totals 14 residues. Germline lookup yields CDR1 SGDLS and CDR2 YYNGEE. The CDR3 coding sequence is TGTGCCAGCAGCGAGACAGGATTCTCCTACGAGCAGTACTTC. Its protein product is CASSETGFSYEQYF.

V and J are TRBV30 and TRBJ1-2; D uncertain. V lost 4 bases to trimming and J lost 2 bases, with 8 bases between them. The CDR3 runs 12 residues. Per the germline V gene, CDR1 is GTSNPN and CDR2 is SVGIG (reference sequence). Here the CDR3 DNA reads TGTGCCTGGACCCAGACGAACTATGGCTACACCTTC. It codes for CAWTQTNYGYTF.

Worth noting for this clone: This same CDR3 is encoded by further DNA sequences in the sample. V and J are TRBV10-3 and TRBJ2-7, with D tentatively TRBD2 (6 bases). The germline CDR1 and CDR2 sequences are ENHRY and SYGVKD. The CDR3 loop spans 10 amino acids. Trimming took off 8 bases at V and 4 bases at J, with 6 bases between the two ends. The CDR3 sequence is CAIGGYEQYF. DNA of the CDR3: TGTGCCATCGGGGGGTACGAGCAGTACTTC.

The chain links TRBV2 to TRBJ2-7; D unresolved. Germline loops: CDR1 SNHLY, CDR2 FYNNEI. Trimming shortened V by 0 bases and J by 4 bases, and 7 bases separated the two germline ends. The length of the CDR3 is 13 residues. CDR3 DNA sequence: TGTGCCAGCAGTGAAGCCTACACTTACGAGCAGTACTTC. It yields the protein CASSEAYTYEQYF.

The V and J genes are TRBV7-6 and TRBJ1-2, with D maybe TRBD1 (6 bases). V lost 5 bases and J 0 bases, leaving 19 bases between the germline ends. The CDR3 has 17 residues. CDR1 and CDR2 from the germline V gene are SGHVS and FNYEAQ. Here the CDR3 DNA reads TGTGCCAGCAGCGCTAGAACAGGGTCCCCTTCTAACTATGGCTACACCTTC. Translating it yields CASSARTGSPSNYGYTF.

The gene calls are TRBV28 and TRBJ1-1; TRBD1 matches at 7 bases. From germline, CDR1 is MDHEN and CDR2 SYDVKM. The CDR3 totals 13 residues. The trim removed 10 bases at V and 1 base at J, leaving 6 bases unmatched. The CDR3 reads CANRGLTNTEAFF. The CDR3 DNA follows: TGTGCCAACAGGGGACTAACGAACACTGAAGCTTTCTTT.

The chain carries TRBV14 and TRBJ2-1, with 9 bases fitting TRBD2. V was pared by 4 bases and J by 4 bases, with 11 bases of the junction left unmatched. Germline CDR1 reads SGHDN; CDR2 reads FVKESK. This CDR3 comprises 17 residues. The CDR3 sequence is CASSPLSGSGSYNEQFF. The CDR3 DNA reads TGTGCCAGCAGCCCCCTTAGCGGGAGTGGGTCATACAATGAGCAGTTCTTC.

This clone has just a few counts. The chain employs TRBV9 and TRBJ1-1; a possible D gene is TRBD1 (5 bases). CDR3 length equals 16 residues. Trimming took off 1 base at V and 0 bases at J, with 13 bases between the two ends. Looked up from germline, CDR1 is SGDLS and CDR2 is YYNGEE. Written as DNA, the CDR3 is TGTGCCAGCAGCGTATCCTCCGGGACGGTGAACACTGAAGCTTTCTTT. Protein: CASSVSSGTVNTEAFF.

This chain links TRBV4-2 with TRBJ1-1; D unresolved. The CDR3 sequence is 15 residues long. Germline CDR1 is LGHNA and CDR2 is YNFKEQ. V lost 6 bases and J 3 bases, leaving 17 bases between the germline ends. CDR3 nucleotides: TGTGCCAGCAGACATGATTATTCGAGGGACACTGAAGCTTTCTTT. This translates into CASRHDYSRDTEAFF.

The chain links TRBV5-1 to TRBJ2-1; D gene uncertain. From germline, CDR1 is SGHRS and CDR2 YFSETQ. V was pared by 0 bases and J by 10 bases, with 14 bases between. This CDR3 is built from 14 residues. This CDR3 is CASSLVRLVGEQFF. Written as DNA, the CDR3 is TGCGCCAGCAGCTTGGTTCGGCTAGTCGGGGAGCAGTTCTTC.

This rearrangement joins TRBV5-1 to TRBJ1-3; D not certain. The CDR3 loop spans 15 amino acids. Germline loops: CDR1 SGHRS, CDR2 YFSETQ. Trimming took 0 bases from V and 1 from J, leaving 8 bases between them. The CDR3: CASSLDPGSGNTIYF. CDR3 coding DNA: TGCGCCAGCAGCTTGGATCCAGGTTCTGGAAACACCATATATTTT.

The V and J genes are TRBV27 and TRBJ2-7; D tentatively fits TRBD1 or TRBD2 (6 bases each). The CDR3 loop spans 14 amino acids. The germline gives CDR1 MNHEY, CDR2 SMNVEV (reference sequence). The V end lost 7 bases, the J end lost 7 bases, and 20 bases lay between the germline ends. The CDR3 loop is CASTAIGGREEQYF. CDR3 DNA: TGTGCCAGCACCGCAATCGGGGGCCGGGAAGAGCAGTACTTC.

This clone has a single count. V usage is TRBV7-8 and J usage is TRBJ2-7, with no clear D. The CDR3 runs 16 residues. CDR1 SGHVS and CDR2 FQNEAQ come from the germline V gene. V was trimmed by 2 bases and J by 2 bases, leaving 16 bases between them. The CDR3, as DNA: TGTGCCAGCAGCTTATTATCAGGCCGACTCGCCTACGAGCAGTACTTC. Protein product: CASSLLSGRLAYEQYF.

The J gene is TRBJ2-1, the V gene TRBV10-2, with TRBD2 as a possible D gene (6 bases). The V and J ends lost 3 bases and 3 bases respectively, with 12 bases between them. The CDR3 contains 15 residues. Germline V CDR1 and CDR2: WSHSY, SAAADI. The CDR3 region has the DNA TGCGCCAGCAGTGACGGGAGTTTGGGCTACAATGAGCAGTTCTTC. Protein: CASSDGSLGYNEQFF.

Here the CDR3 reads CASSLGASTSEKLFF. The CDR3 region has the DNA TGTGCCAGCAGCCTCGGGGCAAGTACAAGTGAAAAACTGTTTTTT. The chain has TRBV7-9 and TRBJ1-4, with D possibly TRBD1 on 5 matching bases. CDR3 size: 15 residues. V was cut by 5 bases and J by 7 bases, with 17 bases left in between. CDR1 and CDR2 from the germline V gene are SEHNR and FQNEAQ (reference sequence).

The chain combines TRBV4-1 with TRBJ2-1, with D uncertain. The CDR3 is 13 amino acids. The germline CDR1 and CDR2 sequences are MGHRA and YSYEKL. The V end was cut by 0 bases, the J end by 4 bases, with 4 bases between. The CDR3 DNA sequence: TGCGCCAGCAGCCAAGAGCGGTACAATGAGCAGTTCTTC. This codes for CASSQERYNEQFF.

The chain is built from TRBV6-1 and TRBJ1-2; the D is unclear. V lost 7 bases and J lost 7, with 22 bases in between. Looked up from germline, CDR1 is MNHNS and CDR2 is SASEGT. This CDR3 region has 15 residues. The CDR3 loop reads CASTGHLLGPLGYTF. In nucleotides, the CDR3 is TGTGCCAGCACTGGCCATTTATTAGGACCCCTTGGCTACACCTTC.

This clone was seen once. The rearrangement joins TRBV5-4 to TRBJ2-4; 11 nucleotides agree with TRBD2. This CDR3 comprises 19 residues. Germline lookup yields CDR1 SGHNT and CDR2 YYREEE (reference sequence). V lost 4 bases, J lost 0 bases, and 12 bases stayed unmatched. CDR3 bases: TGTGCCAGCAGCAAGGGACTAGCGGAGCTTCCACTAGCCAAAAACATTCAGTACTTC. This codes for CASSKGLAELPLAKNIQYF.

This sequence joins TRBV20-1 and TRBJ2-1; 9 bases match TRBD2. The CDR3 runs 11 residues. J was trimmed by 9 bases and V by 7 bases; bases with no gene match: 4. Germline V gene sequence: CDR1 DFQATT, CDR2 SNEGSKA (reference sequence). The CDR3, as DNA: TGCAGTGGTAGCGGGAGAGGTGAGCAGTTCTTC. Its translation: CSGSGRGEQFF.

This sequence joins TRBV6-1 and TRBJ1-2; 9 bases are shared with TRBD1. Germline assignment: CDR1 MNHNS and CDR2 SASEGT. This CDR3 is built from 17 residues. Unmatched junction bases numbered 10, after V lost 3 bases and J lost 2 bases. The CDR3 DNA reads TGTGCCAGCAGTGACCCGGGACAGGGCCCCTTAAACTATGGCTACACCTTC. Its translation: CASSDPGQGPLNYGYTF.

This clone was found once. J is TRBJ1-1 and V is TRBV27, with a weak D call TRBD1 (6 bases). Germline assignment: CDR1 MNHEY and CDR2 SMNVEV (reference sequence). This CDR3 region has 16 residues. Trimming removed 3 bases from V and 5 bases from J, with 19 bases in between. CDR3 DNA sequence: TGTGCCAGCAGTTTGTCTAAACAGGGATGGGAAACTGAAGCTTTCTTT. Amino acids: CASSLSKQGWETEAFF.

The chain uses TRBV6-5 and TRBJ2-1; D not resolved. Trimming stripped 4 bases from V and 0 bases from J, with 7 bases between. The CDR3 runs to 14 residues. From germline, CDR1 is MNHEY and CDR2 SVGAGI. The CDR3 loop reads CASSSVGSYNEQFF. For the CDR3, the DNA is TGTGCCAGCAGTTCCGTGGGCTCCTACAATGAGCAGTTCTTC.

This clone was observed a few times. This chain uses TRBV11-2 with TRBJ2-7, with 7 bases aligning to TRBD2. The CDR3 runs 14 residues. CDR1 is SGHAT and CDR2 is FQNNGV in the germline V gene. The V and J ends lost 4 bases and 2 bases, in that order; junction bases with no gene match: 5. DNA for the CDR3: TGTGCCAGCAGCTACTCGGGGACTACCTACGAGCAGTACTTC. Translation gives CASSYSGTTYEQYF.